This TCR beta chain stems from a study of shared clonotypes between healthy human individuals (dated by TCRdb to the early 2020s). Broadly, across the study: A few men and a couple of women, aged 18 to 49 years, made up the cohort. For each donor, three plates each were used for CD4 naive and CD4 memory, two plates were used for CD8 naive, and one plate was used for CD8 memory. The study deeply sequenced blood TCR repertoires of five healthy adults to estimate repertoire size and the extent of clonotype sharing between individuals. Leukapheresis yielded between about 0.94 and 8.9 billion PBMCs per donor. Different laboratories and diverse techniques were used to prepare libraries and sequence TCR repertoires, to increase sequencing depth and limit assay-specific biases.

The donors were healthy, HIV-negative adults with no recently reported acute infections or vaccinations. Only Caucasian adults living in Nashville, Tennessee, USA were represented among the donors. Magnetic negative selection was used to enrich CD4+ T cells, after which naive cells were positively selected on CD45RA and the negative fraction became the memory subset. After blood collection by leukapheresis, PBMCs were isolated using Ficoll-Histopaque density gradient centrifugation and then cryopreserved in the vapor phase of liquid nitrogen. Analytical flow cytometry was used to check the purity and quantity of every magnetically sorted T cell population. Genomic DNA was isolated from every sorted fraction and measured by UV absorbance on a Nanodrop 2000c. TCR CDR3 regions were amplified from genomic DNA by multiplex PCR using the deep immunoSEQ assay. Extracted genomic DNA from each cell subset was distributed evenly across all wells of several immunoSEQ 96-well plates, and each plate was treated as a replicate. For sorted subsets, 200 to 250 ng of genomic DNA, equivalent to some 33,000 T cell genomes, went into each replicate PCR. Purified libraries were measured with a Qubit 3.0 fluorometer, size-checked on a Bioanalyzer 2100, and measured again with the KAPA Library Quantification kit. A separate single-read 150-cycle Illumina NextSeq 550 flow cell was used to sequence each immunoSEQ 96-well plate. In the original analysis: The immunoSEQ output contained only junctional sequences without quality scores, so filtering could not match that applied to full-length reads. Sequences were annotated with PyIR, a Python wrapper for IgBLAST v1.9, and V/J genes and CDR3 were assigned using IMGT germline references. Any read was removed if the V/J assignment was weak (E-value above 1e-6), the CDR3 was missing, or the read contained stop codons, out-of-frame junctions, or ambiguous translated residues. V3J clonotypes were defined as sequences sharing the same inferred V gene, J gene, and CDR3 amino acid sequence. The percentage overlap between two repertoires was calculated by dividing the number of shared unique clonotypes by the size of the smaller repertoire. RTK rarefaction, the Chao1 estimator, and Recon v2.1 estimates of unobserved clonotypes were used to assess repertoire richness. Generation probabilities were computed with OLGA for all TCRbeta clonotypes obtained by the gDNA method from a handful of donors. TCRdb obtained this table from immuneACCESS and retained in-frame rearrangements with V and J assigned. These tables miss some clones; where compared with another copy, unresolved V genes account for less than half of the shortfall, and the remainder is unexplained. From that table come the V and J calls and clone size; the DNA was used to work out D and trimming. The sample table contains approximately 1.5 million clones; only one count was recorded for about 98.5% of them. The ten largest make up over 0.3% of the sample.

Paper-wide results and their limitations: Based on pairwise subsampling, the degree of clonotype sharing among donors was expected to be affected by sequencing depth. Larger estimated clonotype richness was generally found for naive subsets than for memory subsets. Sharing across a handful of donors was observed for 4.5% to 6.5% of naive CD4, less than 4% of naive CD8, 2% to 2.5% of memory CD4, and about 0.39% of memory CD8 clonotypes. Only blood was sampled, and tissue TCR repertoires likely differ from those in blood. Compared with non-shared clonotypes, the clonotypes found in all four sorted-subset donors had higher generation probabilities. Rarefaction of sorted-subset datasets indicated incomplete sequencing despite the large sequencing depth. Because the study included a small number of donors, the genetic and exposure-history diversity represented was limited.

With respect to this clone: Its target antigen remains unknown. Base quality data are lacking; no much larger clone is found one base away.

The junction carries 6 bases between V and J, which are trimmed by 0 bases and 0 bases respectively. Its CDR3 holds 14 amino acids, cysteine through phenylalanine. The CDR3 DNA has 42 bases and is translated from base 1. Per the germline V gene, MGHRA is the CDR1 and YSYEKL is the CDR2. The source material was naive CD4+ T cells sorted from blood. The cell subset or site label corresponds to: CD45RA+ positively selected. The sequence links TRBV4-1 to TRBJ2-7; the D gene lacks a confident call. This receptor was obtained from a man aged 25 to 45 in good health. The CDR3 reads as follows: CASSQERNSYEQYF. The nucleotide sequence reads as follows: TGCGCCAGCAGCCAAGAAAGGAACTCCTACGAGCAGTACTTC.